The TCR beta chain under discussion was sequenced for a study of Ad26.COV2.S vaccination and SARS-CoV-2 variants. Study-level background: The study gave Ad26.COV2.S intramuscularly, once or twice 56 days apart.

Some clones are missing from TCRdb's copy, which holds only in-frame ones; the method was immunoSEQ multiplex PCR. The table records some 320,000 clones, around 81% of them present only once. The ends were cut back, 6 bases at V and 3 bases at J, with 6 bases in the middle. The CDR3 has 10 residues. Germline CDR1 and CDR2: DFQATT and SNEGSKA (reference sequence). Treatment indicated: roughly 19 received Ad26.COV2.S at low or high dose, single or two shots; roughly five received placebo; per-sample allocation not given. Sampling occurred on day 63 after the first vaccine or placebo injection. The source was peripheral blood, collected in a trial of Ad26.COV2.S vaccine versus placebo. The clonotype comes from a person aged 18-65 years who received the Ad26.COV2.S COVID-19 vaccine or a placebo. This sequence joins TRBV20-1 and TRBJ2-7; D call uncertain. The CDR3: CSALDYEQYF. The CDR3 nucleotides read TGCAGTGCGTTGGACTACGAGCAGTACTTC.